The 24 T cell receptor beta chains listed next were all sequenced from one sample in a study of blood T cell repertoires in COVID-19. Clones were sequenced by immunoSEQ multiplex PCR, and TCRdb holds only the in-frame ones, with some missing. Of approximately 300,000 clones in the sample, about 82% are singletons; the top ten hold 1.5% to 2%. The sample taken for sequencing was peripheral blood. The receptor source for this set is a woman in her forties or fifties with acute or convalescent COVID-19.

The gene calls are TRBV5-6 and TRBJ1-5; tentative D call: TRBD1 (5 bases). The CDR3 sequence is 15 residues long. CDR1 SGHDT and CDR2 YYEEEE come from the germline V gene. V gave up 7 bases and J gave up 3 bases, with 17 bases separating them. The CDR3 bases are TGTGCCAGCGAAAAGCGGGGCAGGCTCAATCAGCCCCAGCATTTT. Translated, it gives CASEKRGRLNQPQHF.

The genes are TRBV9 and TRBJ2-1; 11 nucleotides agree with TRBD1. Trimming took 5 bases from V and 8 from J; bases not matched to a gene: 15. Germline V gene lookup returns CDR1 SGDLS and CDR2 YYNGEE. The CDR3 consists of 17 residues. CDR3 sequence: CASSPSDRDRGRYEQFF. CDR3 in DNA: TGTGCCAGCAGTCCCTCCGACCGGGACAGGGGGAGGTATGAGCAGTTCTTC.

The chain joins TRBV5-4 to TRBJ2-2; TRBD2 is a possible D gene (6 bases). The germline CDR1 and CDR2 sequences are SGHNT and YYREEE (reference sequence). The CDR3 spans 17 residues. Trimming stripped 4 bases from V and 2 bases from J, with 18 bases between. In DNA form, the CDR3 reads TGTGCCAGCAGCCCAAGCCGGGACTTAACTAACACCGGGGAGCTGTTTTTT. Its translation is CASSPSRDLTNTGELFF. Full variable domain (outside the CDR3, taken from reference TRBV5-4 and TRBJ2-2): ETGVTQSPTHLIKTRGQQVTLRCSSQSGHNTVSWYQQALGQGPQFIFQYYREEENGRGNFPPRFSGLQFPNYSSELNVNALELDDSALYLCASSPSRDLTNTGELFFGEGSRLTVL.

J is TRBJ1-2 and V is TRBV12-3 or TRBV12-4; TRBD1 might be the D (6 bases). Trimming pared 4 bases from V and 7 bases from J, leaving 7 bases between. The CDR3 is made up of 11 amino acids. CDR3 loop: CASSWTAGYTF. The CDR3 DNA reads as TGTGCCAGCAGTTGGACAGCTGGCTACACCTTC.

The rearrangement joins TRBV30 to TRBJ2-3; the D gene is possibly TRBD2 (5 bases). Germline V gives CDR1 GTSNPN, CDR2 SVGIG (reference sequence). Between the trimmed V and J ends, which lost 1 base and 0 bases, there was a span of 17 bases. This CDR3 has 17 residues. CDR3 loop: CAWSGGLDFASTDTQYF. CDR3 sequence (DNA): TGTGCCTGGAGTGGAGGGCTAGACTTTGCTAGCACAGATACGCAGTATTTT.

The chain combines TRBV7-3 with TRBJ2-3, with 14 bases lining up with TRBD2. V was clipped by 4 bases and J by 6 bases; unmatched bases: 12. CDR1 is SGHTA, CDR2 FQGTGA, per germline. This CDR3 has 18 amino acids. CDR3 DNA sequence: TGTGCCAGCAGCTCCCAACTGACTAGCGGGAGGGTCGGGGATACGCAGTATTTT. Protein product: CASSSQLTSGRVGDTQYF.

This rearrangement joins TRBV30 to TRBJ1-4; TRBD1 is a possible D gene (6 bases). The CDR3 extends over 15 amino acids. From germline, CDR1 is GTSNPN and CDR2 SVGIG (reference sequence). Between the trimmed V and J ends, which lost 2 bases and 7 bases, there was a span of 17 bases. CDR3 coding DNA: TGTGCCTGGAGTCGGATACAGGGAAAGGTTGAAAAACTGTTTTTT. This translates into CAWSRIQGKVEKLFF.

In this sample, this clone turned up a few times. In DNA form, the CDR3 reads TGTGCCATCAGGGAGGACAGGGAAGGAAACACCATATATTTT. Residues: CAIREDREGNTIYF. The V call is TRBV10-3, the J call TRBJ1-3; 8 bases are shared with TRBD1. Germline values: CDR1 ENHRY, CDR2 SYGVKD. The J segment lost 4 bases and the V segment lost 6 bases, leaving 5 bases of the junction unmatched. The CDR3 is 14 amino acids.

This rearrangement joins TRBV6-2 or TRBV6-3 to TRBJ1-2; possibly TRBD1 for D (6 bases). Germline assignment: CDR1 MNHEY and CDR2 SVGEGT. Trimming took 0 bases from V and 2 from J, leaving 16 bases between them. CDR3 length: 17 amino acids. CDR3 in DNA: TGTGCCAGCAGTTACTCGACGGCGGGGGCCGTGAACTATGGCTACACCTTC. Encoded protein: CASSYSTAGAVNYGYTF.

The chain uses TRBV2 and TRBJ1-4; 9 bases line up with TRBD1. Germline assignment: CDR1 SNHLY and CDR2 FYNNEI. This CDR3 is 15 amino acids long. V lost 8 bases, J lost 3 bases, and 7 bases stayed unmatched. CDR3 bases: TGTGCCAGCCAGGACAGGGGAAGTGCTAATGAAAAACTGTTTTTT. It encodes CASQDRGSANEKLFF. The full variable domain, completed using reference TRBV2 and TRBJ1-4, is EPEVTQTPSHQVTQMGQEVILRCVPISNHLYFYWYRQILGQKVEFLVSFYNNEISEKSEIFDDQFSVERPDGSNFTLKIRSTKLEDSAMYFCASQDRGSANEKLFFGSGTQLSVL.

The CDR3 bases are TGTGCCAGCAGTCTCCCGGCCAGGTCCAATTCACCCCTCCACTTT. Translating gives CASSLPARSNSPLHF. The chain joins TRBV28 to TRBJ1-6; the D is unclear. V shed 5 bases and J shed 7 bases, with 15 bases lying between them. Looked up from germline, CDR1 is MDHEN and CDR2 is SYDVKM. The CDR3 is 15 residues long.

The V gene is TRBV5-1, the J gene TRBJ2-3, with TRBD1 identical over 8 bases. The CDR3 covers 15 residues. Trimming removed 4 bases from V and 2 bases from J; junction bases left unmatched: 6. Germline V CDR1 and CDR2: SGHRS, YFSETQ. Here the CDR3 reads CASSRGQGSTDTQYF. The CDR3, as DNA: TGCGCCAGCAGCCGCGGACAGGGATCCACAGATACGCAGTATTTT.

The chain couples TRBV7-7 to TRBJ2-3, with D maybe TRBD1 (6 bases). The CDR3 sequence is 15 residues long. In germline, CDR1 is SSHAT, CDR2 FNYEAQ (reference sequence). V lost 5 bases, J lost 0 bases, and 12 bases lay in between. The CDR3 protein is CASSQRGQSTDTQYF. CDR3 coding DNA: TGTGCCAGCAGCCAAAGGGGACAAAGCACAGATACGCAGTATTTT.

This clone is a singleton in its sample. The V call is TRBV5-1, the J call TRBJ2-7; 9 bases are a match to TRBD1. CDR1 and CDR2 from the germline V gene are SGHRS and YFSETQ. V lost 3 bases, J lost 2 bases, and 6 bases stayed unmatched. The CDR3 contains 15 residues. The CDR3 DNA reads TGCGCCAGCAGCTCCGGGACAGGGATTCCCTACGAGCAGTACTTC. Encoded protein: CASSSGTGIPYEQYF.

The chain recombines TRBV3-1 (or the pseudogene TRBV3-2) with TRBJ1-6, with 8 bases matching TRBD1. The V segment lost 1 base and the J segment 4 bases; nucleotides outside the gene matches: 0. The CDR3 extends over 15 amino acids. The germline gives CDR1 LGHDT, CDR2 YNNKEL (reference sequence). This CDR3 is CASSQGTGYNSPLHF. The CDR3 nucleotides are TGTGCCAGCAGCCAAGGGACAGGGTATAATTCACCCCTCCACTTT.

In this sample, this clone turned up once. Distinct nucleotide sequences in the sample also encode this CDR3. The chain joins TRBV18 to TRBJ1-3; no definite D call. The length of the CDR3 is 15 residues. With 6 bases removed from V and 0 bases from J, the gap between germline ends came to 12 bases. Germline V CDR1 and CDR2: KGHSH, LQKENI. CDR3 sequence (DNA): TGTGCCAGCTCCCCAGGTACAGCCTCTGGAAACACCATATATTTT. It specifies CASSPGTASGNTIYF.

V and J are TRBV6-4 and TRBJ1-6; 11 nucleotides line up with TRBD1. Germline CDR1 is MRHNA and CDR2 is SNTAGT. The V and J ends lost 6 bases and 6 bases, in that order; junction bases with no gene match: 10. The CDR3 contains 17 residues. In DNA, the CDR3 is TGTGCCAGCAGAAAAGGACAGGGGGCGGTGGGTAATTCACCCCTCCACTTT. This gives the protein CASRKGQGAVGNSPLHF.

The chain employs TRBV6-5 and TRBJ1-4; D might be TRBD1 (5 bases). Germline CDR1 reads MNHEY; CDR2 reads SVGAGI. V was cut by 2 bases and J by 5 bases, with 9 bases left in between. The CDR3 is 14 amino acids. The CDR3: CASSYITGNEKLFF. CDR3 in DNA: TGTGCCAGCAGTTACATTACAGGAAATGAAAAACTGTTTTTT.

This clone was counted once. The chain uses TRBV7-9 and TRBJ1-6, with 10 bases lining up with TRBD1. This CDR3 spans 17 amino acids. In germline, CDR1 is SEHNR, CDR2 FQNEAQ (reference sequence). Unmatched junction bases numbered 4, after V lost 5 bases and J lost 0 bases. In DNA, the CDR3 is TGTGCCAGCAGCCCTGGGACAGGGGACTCCTATAATTCACCCCTCCACTTT. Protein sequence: CASSPGTGDSYNSPLHF. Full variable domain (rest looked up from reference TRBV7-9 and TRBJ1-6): DTGVSQNPRHKITKRGQNVTFRCDPISEHNRLYWYRQTLGQGPEFLTYFQNEAQLEKSRLLSDRFSAERPKGSFSTLEIQRTEQGDSAMYLCASSPGTGDSYNSPLHFGNGTRLTVT.

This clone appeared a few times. The CDR3, as DNA: TGTGCCACCAGTGGTCTAGGCTATGGCTACACCTTC. Its translation is CATSGLGYGYTF. V usage is TRBV24-1 and J usage is TRBJ1-2, with D uncertain. The V end was cut by 5 bases, the J end by 4 bases, with 7 bases between. This CDR3 has 12 residues. Germline V CDR1 and CDR2: KGHDR, SFDVKD.

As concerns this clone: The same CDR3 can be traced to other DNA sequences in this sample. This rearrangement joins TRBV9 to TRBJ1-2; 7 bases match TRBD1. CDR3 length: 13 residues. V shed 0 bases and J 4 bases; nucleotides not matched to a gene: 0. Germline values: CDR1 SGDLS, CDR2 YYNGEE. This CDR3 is CASSVAGGYGYTF. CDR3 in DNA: TGTGCCAGCAGCGTAGCAGGGGGCTATGGCTACACCTTC.

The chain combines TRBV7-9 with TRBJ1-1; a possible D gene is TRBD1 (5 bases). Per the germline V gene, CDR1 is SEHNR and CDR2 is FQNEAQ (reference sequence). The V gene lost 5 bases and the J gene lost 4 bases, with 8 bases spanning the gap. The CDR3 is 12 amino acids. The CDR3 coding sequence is TGTGCCAGCAGCGCCCAGGGCACTGAAGCTTTCTTT. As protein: CASSAQGTEAFF.

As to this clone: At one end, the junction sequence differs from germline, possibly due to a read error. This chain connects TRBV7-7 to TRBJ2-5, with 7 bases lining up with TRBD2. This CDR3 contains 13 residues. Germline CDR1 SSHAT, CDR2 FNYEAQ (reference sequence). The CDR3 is CASSLRGGETQYF. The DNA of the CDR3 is TGTGCTAGCAGCTTAAGGGGAGGGGAGACCCAGTACTTC.

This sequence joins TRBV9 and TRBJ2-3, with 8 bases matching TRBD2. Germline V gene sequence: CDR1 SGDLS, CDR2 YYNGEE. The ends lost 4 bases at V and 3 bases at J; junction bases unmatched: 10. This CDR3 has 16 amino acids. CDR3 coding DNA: TGTGCCAGCAGCACACCGGGACTAGGTTTAACAGATACGCAGTATTTT. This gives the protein CASSTPGLGLTDTQYF.